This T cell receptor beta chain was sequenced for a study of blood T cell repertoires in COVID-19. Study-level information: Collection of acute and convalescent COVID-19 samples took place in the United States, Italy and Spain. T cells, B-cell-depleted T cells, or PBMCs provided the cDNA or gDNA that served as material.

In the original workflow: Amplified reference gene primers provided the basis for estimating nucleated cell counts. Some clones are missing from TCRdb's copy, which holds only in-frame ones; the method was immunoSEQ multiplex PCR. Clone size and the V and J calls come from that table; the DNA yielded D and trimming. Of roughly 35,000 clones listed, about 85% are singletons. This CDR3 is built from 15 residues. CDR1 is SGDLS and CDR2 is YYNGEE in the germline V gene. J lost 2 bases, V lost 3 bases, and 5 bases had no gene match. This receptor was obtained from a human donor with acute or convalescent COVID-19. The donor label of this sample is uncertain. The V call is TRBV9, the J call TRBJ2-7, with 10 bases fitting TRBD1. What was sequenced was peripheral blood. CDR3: CASSGQGAKAYEQYF. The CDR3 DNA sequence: TGTGCCAGCAGCGGACAGGGGGCCAAGGCCTACGAGCAGTACTTC.